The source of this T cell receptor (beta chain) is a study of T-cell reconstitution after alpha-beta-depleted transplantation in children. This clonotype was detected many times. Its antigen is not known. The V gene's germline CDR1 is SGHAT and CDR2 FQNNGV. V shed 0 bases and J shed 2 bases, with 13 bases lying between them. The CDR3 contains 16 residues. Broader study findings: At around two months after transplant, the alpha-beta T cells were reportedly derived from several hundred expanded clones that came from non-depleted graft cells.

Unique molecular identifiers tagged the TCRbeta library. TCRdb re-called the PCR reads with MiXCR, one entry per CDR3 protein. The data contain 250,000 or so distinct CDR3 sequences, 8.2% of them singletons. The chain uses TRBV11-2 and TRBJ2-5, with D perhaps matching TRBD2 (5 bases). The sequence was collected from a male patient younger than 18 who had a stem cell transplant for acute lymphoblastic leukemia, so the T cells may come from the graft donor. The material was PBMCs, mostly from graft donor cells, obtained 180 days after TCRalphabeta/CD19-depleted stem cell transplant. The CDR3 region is CASSLDGGGPQETQYF. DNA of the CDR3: TGTGCCAGCAGCTTAGACGGAGGAGGCCCTCAAGAGACCCAGTACTTC.